The clone carrying this TCR beta chain has just one count. The CDR3 runs 13 residues. V dropped 6 bases and J dropped 7 bases, with 15 bases sitting between them. Germline V gene data show CDR1 as ENHRY and CDR2 as SYGVKD. This record comes from a study of tumor-infiltrating lymphocytes in oesophageal squamous cell carcinoma. From the PCR reads, TCRdb called clonotypes with MiXCR, one entry per CDR3 protein. The repertoire holds about 14,000 distinct CDR3 sequences, with more than 45% as singletons. The material sequenced was blood. The receptor's source is a female donor with esophageal squamous cell carcinoma. V usage is TRBV10-3 and J usage is TRBJ2-5; perhaps D is TRBD1 or TRBD2 (5 bases each). The CDR3, as DNA: TGTGCCATCAGCGAGAGGGGTTCTGTGACCCAGTACTTC. The encoded protein is CAISERGSVTQYF.